This entry lists 26 T cell receptor beta chains sequenced from one sample in a study of CD4 T cells in relation to SARS-CoV-2 and coronaviruses. The unexposed donors gave CD4+ T cells in about 2011-2018, prior to COVID-19. CD4+ T cells were isolated from the cells after more than 8 days of culture. Antigens for these TCRs are unknown. Using immunoSEQ multiplex PCR, the repertoire was profiled, and TCRdb retains in-frame clones only, with some absent. The sample shows 20,000 to 25,000 clones, roughly 82% of them seen only once. Sequenced sample: CD4+ T cells from PBMCs, cultured in vitro. The receptors here all came from a human donor in good health.

This clone was observed a handful of times. The gene calls are TRBV11-2 and TRBJ2-7; no definite D call. The CDR3 has 14 amino acids. V lost 0 bases to trimming and J lost 1 base, with 7 bases between them. The germline V gene encodes CDR1 SGHAT and CDR2 FQNNGV. As DNA, the CDR3 is TGTGCCAGCAGCTTAGACTACAGTTCCTACGAGCAGTACTTC. Translated: CASSLDYSSYEQYF.

CDR3 nucleotides: TGCGCCAGCAGCTTCGGTCACCCGACGGGGTCAGATACGCAGTATTTT. Translated, it gives CASSFGHPTGSDTQYF. The chain recombines TRBV5-1 with TRBJ2-3, with D tentatively TRBD2 (5 bases). Trimming pared 2 bases from V and 4 bases from J, leaving 17 bases between. Germline V gives CDR1 SGHRS, CDR2 YFSETQ. The CDR3 is 16 residues long.

The V gene is TRBV25-1, the J gene TRBJ1-4, with 10 positions matching TRBD1. After removal of 8 bases from V and 7 bases from J, the junction contained 7 bases not matched to a gene. This CDR3 is 14 amino acids long. Germline CDR1 is MGHDK and CDR2 is SYGVNS. CDR3 sequence (DNA): TGTGCCAGCGCCCGACAGGGGGCCGGTGAAAAACTGTTTTTT. Its translation: CASARQGAGEKLFF.

The chain is built from TRBV12-3 or TRBV12-4 and TRBJ1-2; D is unresolved. The V end was cut by 3 bases, the J end by 2 bases, with 7 bases between. The length of the CDR3 is 13 residues. CDR3 DNA sequence: TGTGCCAGCAGTTTCTTAATAAACTATGGCTACACCTTC. Its protein is CASSFLINYGYTF.

The DNA for the CDR3 is TGTGCCAGCATTTCGGGGCTGGGTGAGCAGTTCTTC. This gives the protein CASISGLGEQFF. The V call is TRBV7-9, the J call TRBJ2-1; D tentatively reads TRBD1 or TRBD2 (5 bases each). The CDR3 runs to 12 residues. Germline lookup yields CDR1 SEHNR and CDR2 FQNEAQ (reference sequence). The V end lost 7 bases, the J end lost 9 bases, and 13 bases lay between the germline ends.

This sequence joins TRBV5-8 and TRBJ2-1, with D possibly matching TRBD2 (7 bases). Trimming took off 3 bases at V and 9 bases at J, with 19 bases between the two ends. Germline V gene sequence: CDR1 SGHTS, CDR2 YDEGEE. The CDR3 consists of 15 residues. CDR3 bases: TGTGCCAGCAGCTGGGGGCTAGCGGCTTTTGGTGAGCAGTTCTTC. Amino acids: CASSWGLAAFGEQFF.

V gene TRBV5-8 combines with J gene TRBJ2-3; 11 bases are a match to TRBD2. Germline-derived CDR1 and CDR2 are SGHTS and YDEGEE. Unmatched junction bases numbered 6, after V lost 4 bases and J lost 2 bases. The CDR3 is 16 residues long. In DNA form, the CDR3 reads TGTGCCAGCAGCCGAGGGACTAGCGGAATCACAGATACGCAGTATTTT. Translating it yields CASSRGTSGITDTQYF.

In nucleotides, the CDR3 is TGTGCCAGCAGTTTGTTCGACCTACGGTCGAACACTGAAGCTTTCTTT. Translation gives CASSLFDLRSNTEAFF. The chain employs TRBV27 and TRBJ1-1; the D is unclear. Germline CDR1 and CDR2: MNHEY and SMNVEV (reference sequence). This CDR3 has 16 amino acids. Trimming took off 3 bases at V and 1 base at J, with 15 bases between the two ends.

This chain uses TRBV18 with TRBJ2-3; D gene ambiguous. Germline V gives CDR1 KGHSH, CDR2 LQKENI. Trimming removed 3 bases at V and 3 bases at J, with 13 bases between. This CDR3 is built from 15 residues. The CDR3 coding sequence is TGTGCCAGCTCACCGTTTAGGGTGGTTACAGATACGCAGTATTTT. Its protein product is CASSPFRVVTDTQYF.

This clone occurred a few times. The CDR3 spells CASSVGPDRRGWEPQHF. The CDR3 DNA reads as TGTGCCAGCAGCGTAGGACCGGACAGGAGGGGATGGGAGCCCCAGCATTTT. The rearrangement uses TRBV9 and TRBJ1-5; 7 nucleotides line up with TRBD1. The CDR3 runs 17 residues. Germline V gene sequence: CDR1 SGDLS, CDR2 YYNGEE. The V gene end was trimmed by 0 bases and the J gene end by 8 bases; junction bases not matched to a gene: 14.

The V gene is TRBV7-2, the J gene TRBJ1-6, with D possibly TRBD1 on 5 matching bases. V dropped 5 bases and J dropped 11 bases, with 28 bases sitting between them. The CDR3 runs 18 residues. Germline V gene lookup returns CDR1 SGHTA and CDR2 FQGNSA. CDR3 residues: CASSTFGGGLPPGAPLHF. CDR3 sequence (DNA): TGTGCCAGCAGCACCTTCGGTGGGGGTCTCCCCCCTGGAGCACCCCTCCACTTT.

The V and J genes are TRBV6-2 or TRBV6-3 and TRBJ1-2, with D maybe TRBD1 (5 bases). V gave up 0 bases and J gave up 6 bases, with 14 bases separating them. The CDR3 length is 15 residues. Germline loops: CDR1 MNHEY, CDR2 SVGEGT. CDR3 bases: TGTGCCAGCAGTTACTCTTTGCTGGCAGGGCATGGCTACACCTTC. Translation gives CASSYSLLAGHGYTF.

J is TRBJ1-6 and V is TRBV5-6; a possible D gene is TRBD1 (6 bases). The CDR3 runs 14 residues. The germline V gene encodes CDR1 SGHDT and CDR2 YYEEEE. Trimming cost V 3 bases and J 7 bases, with 11 bases left between them. CDR3 bases: TGTGCCAGCAGCTCAGGGGATCACAATTCACCCCTCCACTTT. Protein sequence: CASSSGDHNSPLHF.

The chain has TRBV30 and TRBJ1-3; D unclear. The CDR3 spans 13 residues. Germline-derived CDR1 and CDR2 are GTSNPN and SVGIG (reference sequence). Trimming took off 2 bases at V and 0 bases at J, with 5 bases between the two ends. The CDR3 nucleotides are TGTGCCTGGAGTTCTGGCTCTGGAAACACCATATATTTT. Its protein product is CAWSSGSGNTIYF.

The gene calls are TRBV27 and TRBJ2-3, with no clear D. The CDR3 runs 13 residues. Germline CDR1 MNHEY, CDR2 SMNVEV (reference sequence). V was cut by 3 bases and J by 2 bases, with 6 bases left in between. The CDR3 coding sequence is TGTGCCAGCAGTTTGCCCAACACAGATACGCAGTATTTT. The encoded protein is CASSLPNTDTQYF.

The genes are TRBV5-1 and TRBJ2-7; 12 bases map to TRBD2. The CDR3 covers 15 residues. Losses at the gene ends were 0 bases for V and 6 bases for J; bases not matched to a gene: 4. Germline V gene data show CDR1 as SGHRS and CDR2 as YFSETQ. Here the CDR3 DNA reads TGCGCCAGCAGCTTGGTAGCTAGCGGGGGGGCCGAGCAGTACTTC. It translates to CASSLVASGGAEQYF.

This chain links TRBV18 with TRBJ1-2; D uncertain. The CDR3 is 14 residues long. Germline V gene lookup returns CDR1 KGHSH and CDR2 LQKENI. V was pared by 7 bases and J by 6 bases, with 18 bases between. The CDR3 region is CASFPLEGFHGYTF. In nucleotides, the CDR3 is TGTGCCAGCTTCCCCCTCGAAGGGTTCCATGGCTACACCTTC. Based on the CDR3 plus reference TRBV18 and TRBJ1-2, the full variable domain is NAGVMQNPRHLVRRRGQEARLRCSPMKGHSHVYWYRQLPEEGLKFMVYLQKENIIDESGMPKERFSAEFPKEGPSILRIQQVVRGDSAAYFCASFPLEGFHGYTFGSGTRLTVV.

In DNA form, the CDR3 reads TGCGCCAGCAGCTTGGGGGACTCAGGCGAAAAACTGTTTTTT. As protein: CASSLGDSGEKLFF. The chain couples TRBV5-1 to TRBJ1-4, with D perhaps TRBD1 (5 bases). The CDR3 sequence is 14 residues long. V was shortened by 0 bases and J by 8 bases, with 11 bases between the two germline ends. CDR1 and CDR2 from the germline V gene are SGHRS and YFSETQ.

This rearrangement joins TRBV3-1 (or the pseudogene TRBV3-2) to TRBJ2-7; D may be TRBD2 (5 bases). Germline V gives CDR1 LGHDT, CDR2 YNNKEL (reference sequence). The CDR3 totals 12 residues. Trimming shortened V by 1 base and J by 5 bases, and 6 bases separated the two germline ends. The CDR3 coding sequence is TGTGCCAGCAGCCAAGCGGGGAACGAGCAGTACTTC. Its protein product is CASSQAGNEQYF.

The genes are TRBV28 and TRBJ1-1; D might be TRBD1 (5 bases). CDR3 size: 16 residues. The germline V and J ends were trimmed by 2 bases and 6 bases, with 19 bases remaining between them. The V gene's germline CDR1 is MDHEN and CDR2 SYDVKM. CDR3 sequence reads: CASSLLGAAYAAEAFF. The CDR3 DNA reads as TGTGCCAGCAGTTTACTTGGGGCTGCCTATGCCGCTGAAGCTTTCTTT.

This sequence joins TRBV7-2 and TRBJ2-5, with D perhaps being TRBD1 or TRBD2 (5 bases each). This CDR3 region has 15 residues. Germline values: CDR1 SGHTA, CDR2 FQGNSA. Deletions cut 1 base from V and 5 bases from J, with 14 bases between. In nucleotides, the CDR3 is TGTGCCAGCAGCTTAGTAGGGACGCAGCGGGAGACCCAGTACTTC. Translating gives CASSLVGTQRETQYF.

This chain joins TRBV19 and TRBJ2-1, with 9 nucleotides matching TRBD2. In germline, CDR1 is LNHDA, CDR2 SQIVND (reference sequence). The CDR3 consists of 14 residues. V lost 10 bases and J lost 8; bases outside the gene matches: 12. CDR3 coding DNA: TGTGCCATCGCTGAGGCGGGAGGGCCTTATGAGCAGTTCTTC. Its protein product is CAIAEAGGPYEQFF.

This chain connects TRBV6-6 to TRBJ1-2; 8 positions agree with TRBD1. The CDR3 is made up of 13 amino acids. J lost 7 bases, V lost 6 bases, and 7 bases had no gene match. CDR1 and CDR2 from the germline V gene are MNHNY and SVGAGI (reference sequence). This chain's CDR3 is CASSLTGDGGYTF. Written as DNA, the CDR3 is TGTGCCAGCAGCTTGACAGGGGATGGTGGCTACACCTTC.

V and J are TRBV12-5 and TRBJ1-5; weak D call: TRBD1 (6 bases). Trimming took off 5 bases at V and 0 bases at J, with 11 bases between the two ends. CDR3 size: 15 residues. Germline V gene lookup returns CDR1 LGHNT and CDR2 FRNRAP. The CDR3 DNA follows: TGTGCTAGTGGTCACGGACAGTATAGCAATCAGCCCCAGCATTTT. Its protein product is CASGHGQYSNQPQHF.

The J gene is TRBJ2-3, the V gene TRBV27, with 7 bases aligning to TRBD2. With 3 bases clipped from V and 0 bases from J, the junction kept 6 bases outside the gene matches. This CDR3 region has 16 residues. Germline lookup yields CDR1 MNHEY and CDR2 SMNVEV (reference sequence). Here the CDR3 reads CASSFTSGVSTDTQYF. DNA for the CDR3: TGTGCCAGCAGTTTTACAAGCGGGGTCAGCACAGATACGCAGTATTTT.

CDR3 amino acids: CASSLGRGQPQHF. The CDR3 DNA reads as TGTGCCAGCAGCTTGGGCAGGGGTCAGCCCCAGCATTTT. The V gene is TRBV7-2, the J gene TRBJ1-5; TRBD1 might be the D (6 bases). This CDR3 has 13 amino acids. Germline V gives CDR1 SGHTA, CDR2 FQGNSA. The V gene lost 3 bases and the J gene lost 6 bases, with 9 bases spanning the gap.